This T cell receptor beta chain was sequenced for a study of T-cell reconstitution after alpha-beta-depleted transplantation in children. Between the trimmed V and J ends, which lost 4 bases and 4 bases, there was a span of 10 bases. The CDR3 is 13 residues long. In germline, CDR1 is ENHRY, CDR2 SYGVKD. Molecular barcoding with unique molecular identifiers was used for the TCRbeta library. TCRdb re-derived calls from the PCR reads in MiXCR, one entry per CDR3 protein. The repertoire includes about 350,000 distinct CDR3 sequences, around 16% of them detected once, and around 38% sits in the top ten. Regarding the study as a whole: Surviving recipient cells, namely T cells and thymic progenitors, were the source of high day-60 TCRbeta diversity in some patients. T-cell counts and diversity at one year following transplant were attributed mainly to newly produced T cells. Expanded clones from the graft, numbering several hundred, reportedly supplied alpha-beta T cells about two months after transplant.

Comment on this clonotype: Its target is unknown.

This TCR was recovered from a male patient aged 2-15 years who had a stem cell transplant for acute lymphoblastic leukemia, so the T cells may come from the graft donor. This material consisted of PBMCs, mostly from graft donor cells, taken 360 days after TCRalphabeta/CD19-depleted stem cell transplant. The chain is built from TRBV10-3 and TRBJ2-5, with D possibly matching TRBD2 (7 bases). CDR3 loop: CAISAGEGETQYF. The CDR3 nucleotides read TGTGCCATCAGTGCAGGGGAGGGAGAGACCCAGTACTTC.